These 8 T cell receptor beta chains originate from one sample sequenced in a study of beta chain features in type 1 diabetes. These receptors' targets are unknown. As every portion of the isolated RNA was reverse transcribed, the sequencing read expressed TCRB transcripts. Data came from immunoSEQ multiplex PCR; TCRdb stores just in-frame clones and leaves some out. The table lists hundreds of thousands of clones, over 10% of them singletons, with about 0.02% in the top ten. The study's findings and limits: The study found moderately but significantly shorter TCRB CDR3s in all four CD4+ subsets of Type 1 diabetes patients.

Sequenced sample: naive CD4+ T cells from blood. These receptors were taken from a man aged 18 to 29 with type 1 diabetes.

There are a few counts of this clone. This same CDR3 is encoded by further DNA sequences in the sample. The chain uses TRBV7-9 and TRBJ1-1; D perhaps matches TRBD1 (5 bases). V was pared by 3 bases and J by 1 base, with 9 bases between. The CDR3 runs 14 residues. Looked up from germline, CDR1 is SEHNR and CDR2 is FQNEAQ (reference sequence). CDR3 bases: TGTGCCAGCAGCTTGCAGGGACGGAACACTGAAGCTTTCTTT. It encodes CASSLQGRNTEAFF.

V gene TRBV2 combines with J gene TRBJ1-1; a possible D gene is TRBD1 (5 bases). This CDR3 has 13 residues. V was cut by 7 bases and J by 0 bases, with 9 bases left in between. Germline V lookup: CDR1 SNHLY, CDR2 FYNNEI. For the CDR3, the DNA is TGTGCCAGCATCGGGGCACTGAACACTGAAGCTTTCTTT. This codes for CASIGALNTEAFF.

In this sample, this clone turned up a few times. V and J are TRBV5-1 and TRBJ2-5; no firm D call. In germline, CDR1 is SGHRS, CDR2 YFSETQ. The CDR3 runs to 14 residues. The V and J ends lost 0 bases and 1 base respectively, with 7 bases between them. Written as DNA, the CDR3 is TGCGCCAGCAGCTTGGCGGCGCCCCAAGAGACCCAGTACTTC. It is translated as CASSLAAPQETQYF. The variable domain in full, with the rest retrieved from reference TRBV5-1 and TRBJ2-5, is KAGVTQTPRYLIKTRGQQVTLSCSPISGHRSVSWYQQTPGQGLQFLFEYFSETQRNKGNFPGRFSGRQFSNSRSEMNVSTLELGDSALYLCASSLAAPQETQYFGPGTRLLVL.

Only a few counts were recorded for this clone. The gene calls are TRBV7-9 and TRBJ1-6, with D perhaps TRBD1 (6 bases). This CDR3 comprises 15 residues. Germline CDR1 is SEHNR and CDR2 is FQNEAQ (reference sequence). The ends were cut back, 3 bases at V and 5 bases at J, with 11 bases in the middle. The CDR3: CASSLRGADNSPLHF. The CDR3 coding sequence is TGTGCCAGCAGCTTGAGGGGGGCCGATAATTCACCCCTCCACTTT.

The J gene is TRBJ2-7, the V gene TRBV6-1; a weak D match, TRBD1 (5 bases). The CDR3 runs to 14 residues. Germline values: CDR1 MNHNS, CDR2 SASEGT. Trimming stripped 3 bases from V and 3 bases from J, with 12 bases between. The CDR3 region is CASSDDSANYEQYF. CDR3 bases: TGTGCCAGCAGTGATGACAGCGCGAACTACGAGCAGTACTTC.

The CDR3 nucleotides are TGCAGCGTTGAAACGGACTTACCTTCTCGGTCCGGGTATCAGCCCCAGCATTTT. Translating gives CSVETDLPSRSGYQPQHF. The chain is built from TRBV29-1 and TRBJ1-5, with D unresolved. This CDR3 contains 18 residues. Trimming pared 2 bases from V and 5 bases from J, leaving 25 bases between. From germline, CDR1 is SQVTM and CDR2 ANQGSEA.

This clone was counted only a few times. This rearrangement joins TRBV29-1 to TRBJ2-4, with TRBD1 matching over 7 bases. Looked up from germline, CDR1 is SQVTM and CDR2 is ANQGSEA. J was trimmed by 2 bases and V by 5 bases; bases with no gene match: 9. CDR3 size: 15 residues. The CDR3 DNA reads TGCAGCGTTTACGACTCGGGACAGCCCAAAAACATTCAGTACTTC. Translation: CSVYDSGQPKNIQYF.

The J gene is TRBJ1-3, the V gene TRBV25-1; D is ambiguous. The V gene's germline CDR1 is MGHDK and CDR2 SYGVNS. Trimming left V 6 bases short and J 0 bases short, with 12 bases between. The CDR3 covers 15 residues. For the CDR3, the DNA is TGTGCCAGCAGCTCCGCAGGTAGCTCTGGAAACACCATATATTTT. It is translated as CASSSAGSSGNTIYF. The full variable domain, rest sourced from reference TRBV25-1 and TRBJ1-3, is EADIYQTPRYLVIGTGKKITLECSQTMGHDKMYWYQQDPGMELHLIHYSYGVNSTEKGDLSSESTVSRIRTEHFPLTLESARPSHTSQYLCASSSAGSSGNTIYFGEGSWLTVV.